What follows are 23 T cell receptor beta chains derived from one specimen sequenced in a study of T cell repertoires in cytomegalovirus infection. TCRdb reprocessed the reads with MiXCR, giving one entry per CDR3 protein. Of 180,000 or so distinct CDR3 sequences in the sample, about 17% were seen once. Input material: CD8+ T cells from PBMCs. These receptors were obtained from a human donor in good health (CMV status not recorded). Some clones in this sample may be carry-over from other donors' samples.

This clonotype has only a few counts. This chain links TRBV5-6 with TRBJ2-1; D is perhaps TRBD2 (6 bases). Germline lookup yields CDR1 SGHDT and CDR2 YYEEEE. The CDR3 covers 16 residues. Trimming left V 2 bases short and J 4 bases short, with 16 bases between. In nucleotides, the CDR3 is TGTGCCAGCAGCTTCTACTCAGGAGGGAGGTACAATGAGCAGTTCTTC. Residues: CASSFYSGGRYNEQFF.

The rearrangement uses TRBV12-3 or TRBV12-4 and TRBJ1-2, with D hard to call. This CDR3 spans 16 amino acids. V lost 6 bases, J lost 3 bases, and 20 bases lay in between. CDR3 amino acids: CASRHNRLVGDYGYTF. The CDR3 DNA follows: TGTGCCAGCAGACACAATAGGCTTGTAGGCGACTATGGCTACACCTTC.

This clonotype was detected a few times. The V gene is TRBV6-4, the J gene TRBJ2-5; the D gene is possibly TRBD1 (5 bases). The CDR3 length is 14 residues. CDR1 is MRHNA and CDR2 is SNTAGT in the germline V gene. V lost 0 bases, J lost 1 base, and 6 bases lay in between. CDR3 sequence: CASSDSGPQETQYF. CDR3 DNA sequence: TGTGCCAGCAGTGACTCGGGGCCCCAAGAGACCCAGTACTTC.

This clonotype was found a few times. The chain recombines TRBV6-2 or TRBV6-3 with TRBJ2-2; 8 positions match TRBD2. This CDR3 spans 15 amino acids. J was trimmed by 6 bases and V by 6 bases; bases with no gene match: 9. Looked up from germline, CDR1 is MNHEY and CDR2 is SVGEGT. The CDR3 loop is CASRKGAGDAGELFF. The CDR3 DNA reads TGTGCCAGCAGAAAAGGAGCGGGGGATGCCGGGGAGCTGTTTTTT.

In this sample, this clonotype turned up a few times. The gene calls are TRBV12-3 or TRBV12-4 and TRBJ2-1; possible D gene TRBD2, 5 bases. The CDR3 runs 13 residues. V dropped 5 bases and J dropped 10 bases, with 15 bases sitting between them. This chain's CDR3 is CASSVGNFREQFF. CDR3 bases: TGTGCCAGCAGTGTCGGGAACTTTAGGGAGCAGTTCTTC.

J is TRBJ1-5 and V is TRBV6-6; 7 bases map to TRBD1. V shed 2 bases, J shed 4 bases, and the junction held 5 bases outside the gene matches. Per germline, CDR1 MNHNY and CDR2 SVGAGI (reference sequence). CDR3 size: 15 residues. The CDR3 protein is CASSYTGTENQPQHF. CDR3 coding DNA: TGTGCCAGCAGTTACACCGGGACAGAAAATCAGCCCCAGCATTTT.

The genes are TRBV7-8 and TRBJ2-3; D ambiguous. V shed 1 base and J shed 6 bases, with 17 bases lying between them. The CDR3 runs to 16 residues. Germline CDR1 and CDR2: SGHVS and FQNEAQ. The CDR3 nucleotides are TGTGCCAGCAGCTTAGGTTTGAGGCGGCGCCGGGATACGCAGTATTTT. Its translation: CASSLGLRRRRDTQYF.

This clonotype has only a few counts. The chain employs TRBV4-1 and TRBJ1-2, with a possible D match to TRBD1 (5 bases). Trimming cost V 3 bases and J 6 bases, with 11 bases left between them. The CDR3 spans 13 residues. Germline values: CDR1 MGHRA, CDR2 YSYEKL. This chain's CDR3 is CASSQGRGDGYTF. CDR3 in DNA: TGCGCCAGCAGCCAGGGGCGCGGGGATGGCTACACCTTC.

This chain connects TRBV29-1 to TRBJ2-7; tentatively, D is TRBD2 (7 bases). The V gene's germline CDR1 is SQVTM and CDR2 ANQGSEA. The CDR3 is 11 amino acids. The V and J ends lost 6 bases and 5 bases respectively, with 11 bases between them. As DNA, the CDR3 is TGCAGCGTGGGGGGGGGCCACGAGCAGTACTTC. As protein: CSVGGGHEQYF.

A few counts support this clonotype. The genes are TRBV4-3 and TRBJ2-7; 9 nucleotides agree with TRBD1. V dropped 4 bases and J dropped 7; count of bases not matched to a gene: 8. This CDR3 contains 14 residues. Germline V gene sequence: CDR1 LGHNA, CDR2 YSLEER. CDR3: CASSPGTGSWEQYF. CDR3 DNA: TGCGCCAGCAGCCCTGGGACAGGGAGTTGGGAGCAGTACTTC.

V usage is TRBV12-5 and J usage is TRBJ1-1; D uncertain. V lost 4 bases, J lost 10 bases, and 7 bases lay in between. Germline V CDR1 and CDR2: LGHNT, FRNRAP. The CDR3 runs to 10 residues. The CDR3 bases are TGTGCTAGTGGTTCAGGTGGAGCTTTCTTT. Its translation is CASGSGGAFF.

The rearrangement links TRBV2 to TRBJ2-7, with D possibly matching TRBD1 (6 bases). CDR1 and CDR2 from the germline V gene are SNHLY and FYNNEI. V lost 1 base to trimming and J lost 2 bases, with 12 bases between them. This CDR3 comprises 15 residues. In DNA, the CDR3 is TGTGCCAGCAGTGAAGGCAGGGGCACCACCTACGAGCAGTACTTC. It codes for CASSEGRGTTYEQYF.

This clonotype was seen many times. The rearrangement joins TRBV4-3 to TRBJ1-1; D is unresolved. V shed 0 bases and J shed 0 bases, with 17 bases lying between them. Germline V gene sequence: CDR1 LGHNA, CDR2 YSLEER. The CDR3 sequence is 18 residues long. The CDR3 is CASSQDINAGLMNTEAFF. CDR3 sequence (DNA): TGCGCCAGCAGCCAAGACATTAATGCAGGCCTCATGAACACTGAAGCTTTCTTT.

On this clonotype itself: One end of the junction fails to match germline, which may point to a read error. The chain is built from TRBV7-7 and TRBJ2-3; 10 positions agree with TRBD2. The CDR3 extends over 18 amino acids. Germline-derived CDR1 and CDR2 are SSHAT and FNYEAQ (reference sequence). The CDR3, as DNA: TGTGCTAGCAGCTTACGACCCACGGAGCGGGGGGGTCCAGATACGCAGTATTTT. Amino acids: CASSLRPTERGGPDTQYF.

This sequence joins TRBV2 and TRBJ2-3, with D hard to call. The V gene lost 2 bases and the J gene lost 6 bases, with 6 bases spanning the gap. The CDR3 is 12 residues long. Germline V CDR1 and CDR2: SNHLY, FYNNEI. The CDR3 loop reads CASSEPLDTQYF. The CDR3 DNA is TGTGCCAGCAGTGAACCGCTCGATACGCAGTATTTT.

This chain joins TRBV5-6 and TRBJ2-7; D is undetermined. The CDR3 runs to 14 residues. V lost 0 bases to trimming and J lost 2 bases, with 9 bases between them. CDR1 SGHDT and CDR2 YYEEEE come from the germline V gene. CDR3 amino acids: CASSLAVQTYEQYF. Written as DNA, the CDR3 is TGTGCCAGCAGCTTGGCGGTTCAGACCTACGAGCAGTACTTC.

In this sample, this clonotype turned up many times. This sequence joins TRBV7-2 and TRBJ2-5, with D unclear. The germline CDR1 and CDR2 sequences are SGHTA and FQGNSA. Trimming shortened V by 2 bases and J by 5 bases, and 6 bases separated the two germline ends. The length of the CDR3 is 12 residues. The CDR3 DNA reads TGTGCCAGCAGCTTAAGCCGGGAGACCCAGTACTTC. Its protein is CASSLSRETQYF.

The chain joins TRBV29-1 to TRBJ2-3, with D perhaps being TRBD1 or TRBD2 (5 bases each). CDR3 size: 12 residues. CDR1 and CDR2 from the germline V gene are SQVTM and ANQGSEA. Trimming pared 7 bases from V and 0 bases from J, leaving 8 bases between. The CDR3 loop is CSAGASTDTQYF. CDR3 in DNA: TGCAGCGCCGGGGCCAGCACAGATACGCAGTATTTT.

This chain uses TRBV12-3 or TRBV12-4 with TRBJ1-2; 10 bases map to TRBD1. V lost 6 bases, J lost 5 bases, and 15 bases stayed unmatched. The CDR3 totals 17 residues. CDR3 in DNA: TGTGCCAGCAGGACAACGAGAGACAGGGGGCCTGGTTATGGCTACACCTTC. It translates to CASRTTRDRGPGYGYTF.

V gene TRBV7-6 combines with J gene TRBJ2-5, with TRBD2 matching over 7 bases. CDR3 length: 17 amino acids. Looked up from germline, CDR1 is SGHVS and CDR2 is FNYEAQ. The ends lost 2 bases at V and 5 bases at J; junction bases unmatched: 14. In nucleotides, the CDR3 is TGTGCCAGCAGCTTAAGAGTGGCGGGGGTGAGAGGGGAGACCCAGTACTTC. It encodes CASSLRVAGVRGETQYF. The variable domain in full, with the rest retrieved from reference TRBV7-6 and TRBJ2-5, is GAGVSQSPRYKVTKRGQDVALRCDPISGHVSLYWYRQALGQGPEFLTYFNYEAQQDKSGLPNDRFSAERPEGSISTLTIQRTEQRDSAMYRCASSLRVAGVRGETQYFGPGTRLLVL.

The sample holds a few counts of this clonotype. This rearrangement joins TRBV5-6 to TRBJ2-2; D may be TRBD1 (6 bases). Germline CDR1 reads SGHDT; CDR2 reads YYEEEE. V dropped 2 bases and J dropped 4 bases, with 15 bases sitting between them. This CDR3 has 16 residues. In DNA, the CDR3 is TGTGCCAGCAGCTTCACAGGGACAACATTCACCGGGGAGCTGTTTTTT. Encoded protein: CASSFTGTTFTGELFF.

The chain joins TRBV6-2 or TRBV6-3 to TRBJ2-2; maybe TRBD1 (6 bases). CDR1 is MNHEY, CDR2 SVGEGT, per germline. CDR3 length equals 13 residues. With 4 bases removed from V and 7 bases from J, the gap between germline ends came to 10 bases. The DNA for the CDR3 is TGTGCCAGCAGTTCGTCACAGGGCGGGGAGCTGTTTTTT. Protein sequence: CASSSSQGGELFF.

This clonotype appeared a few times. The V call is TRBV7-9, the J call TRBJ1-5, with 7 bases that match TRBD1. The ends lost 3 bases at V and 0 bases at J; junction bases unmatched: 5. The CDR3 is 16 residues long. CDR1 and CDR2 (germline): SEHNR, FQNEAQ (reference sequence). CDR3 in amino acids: CASSFDRAYSNQPQHF. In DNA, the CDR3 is TGTGCCAGCAGCTTCGACAGGGCTTATAGCAATCAGCCCCAGCATTTT.